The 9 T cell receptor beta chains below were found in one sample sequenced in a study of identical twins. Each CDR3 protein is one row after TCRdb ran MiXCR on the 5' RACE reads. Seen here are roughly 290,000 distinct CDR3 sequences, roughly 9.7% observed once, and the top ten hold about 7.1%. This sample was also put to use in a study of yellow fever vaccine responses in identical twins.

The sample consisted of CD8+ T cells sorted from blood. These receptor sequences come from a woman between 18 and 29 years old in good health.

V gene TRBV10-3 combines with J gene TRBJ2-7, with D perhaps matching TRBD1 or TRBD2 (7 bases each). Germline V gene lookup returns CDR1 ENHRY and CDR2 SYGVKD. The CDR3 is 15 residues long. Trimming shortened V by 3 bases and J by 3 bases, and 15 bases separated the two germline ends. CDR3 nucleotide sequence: TGTGCCATCAGTGACACGGGGGGACAGAACTACGAGCAGTACTTC. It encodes CAISDTGGQNYEQYF.

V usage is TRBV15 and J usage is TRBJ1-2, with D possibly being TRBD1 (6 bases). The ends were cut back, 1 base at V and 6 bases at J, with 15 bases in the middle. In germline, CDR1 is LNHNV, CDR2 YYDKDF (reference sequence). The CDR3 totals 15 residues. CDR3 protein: CATSRVRGIQDGYTF. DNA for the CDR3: TGTGCCACCAGCAGAGTCAGGGGAATCCAGGATGGCTACACCTTC. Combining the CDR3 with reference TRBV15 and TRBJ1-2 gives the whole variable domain DAMVIQNPRYQVTQFGKPVTLSCSQTLNHNVMYWYQQKSSQAPKLLFHYYDKDFNNEADTPDNFQSRRPNTSFCFLDIRSPGLGDTAMYLCATSRVRGIQDGYTFGSGTRLTVV.

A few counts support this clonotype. The CDR3: CASSTGDPYNEQFF. Here the CDR3 DNA reads TGTGCCAGCAGTACCGGGGACCCCTACAATGAGCAGTTCTTC. The rearrangement uses TRBV28 and TRBJ2-1; perhaps D is TRBD1 or TRBD2 (5 bases each). The ends were cut back, 5 bases at V and 2 bases at J, with 10 bases in the middle. CDR3 length: 14 residues. The germline V gene has CDR1 MDHEN and CDR2 SYDVKM.

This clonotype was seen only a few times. In DNA form, the CDR3 reads TGTGCCAGCAGTGAACGGACAGGGGTCCGGACAGTACCAACCGGGGAGCTGTTTTTT. Its protein product is CASSERTGVRTVPTGELFF. The rearrangement links TRBV25-1 to TRBJ2-2, with 9 bases identical to TRBD1. There are 19 residues in the CDR3. V dropped 2 bases and J dropped 5; count of bases not matched to a gene: 15. Germline CDR1 is MGHDK and CDR2 is SYGVNS.

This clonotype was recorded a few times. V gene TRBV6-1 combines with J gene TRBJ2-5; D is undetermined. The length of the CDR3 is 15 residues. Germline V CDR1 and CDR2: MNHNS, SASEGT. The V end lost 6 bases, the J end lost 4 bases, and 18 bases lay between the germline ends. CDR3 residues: CASSTLFGPGETQYF. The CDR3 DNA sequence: TGTGCCAGCAGCACCCTTTTTGGGCCTGGAGAGACCCAGTACTTC.

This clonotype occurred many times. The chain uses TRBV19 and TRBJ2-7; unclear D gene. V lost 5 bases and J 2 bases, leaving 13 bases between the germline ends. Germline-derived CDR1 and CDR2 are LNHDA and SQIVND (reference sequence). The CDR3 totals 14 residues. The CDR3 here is CASSPTATTYEQYF. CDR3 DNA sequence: TGTGCCAGTAGTCCAACAGCTACAACCTACGAGCAGTACTTC.

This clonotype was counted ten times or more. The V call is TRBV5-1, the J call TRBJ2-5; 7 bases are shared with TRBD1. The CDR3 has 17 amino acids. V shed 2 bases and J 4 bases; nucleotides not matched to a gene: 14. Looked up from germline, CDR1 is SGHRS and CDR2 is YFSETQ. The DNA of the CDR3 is TGCGCCAGCAGCTTTGGACAACAGGGGCGCGCAGGAGAGACCCAGTACTTC. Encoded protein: CASSFGQQGRAGETQYF. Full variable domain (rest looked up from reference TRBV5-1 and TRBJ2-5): KAGVTQTPRYLIKTRGQQVTLSCSPISGHRSVSWYQQTPGQGLQFLFEYFSETQRNKGNFPGRFSGRQFSNSRSEMNVSTLELGDSALYLCASSFGQQGRAGETQYFGPGTRLLVL.

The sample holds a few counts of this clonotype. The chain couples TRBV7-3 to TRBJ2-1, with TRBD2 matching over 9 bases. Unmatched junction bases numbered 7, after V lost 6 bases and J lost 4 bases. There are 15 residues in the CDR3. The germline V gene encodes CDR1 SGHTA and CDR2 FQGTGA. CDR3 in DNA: TGTGCCAGCAGTAATGGTACTAGCGGGTACAATGAGCAGTTCTTC. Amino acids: CASSNGTSGYNEQFF.

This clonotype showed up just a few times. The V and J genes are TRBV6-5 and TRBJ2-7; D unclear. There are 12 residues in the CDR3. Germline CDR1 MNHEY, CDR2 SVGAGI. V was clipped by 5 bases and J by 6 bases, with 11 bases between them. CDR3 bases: TGTGCCAGCAGTGGATCACTGGGCGAGCAGTACTTC. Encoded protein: CASSGSLGEQYF.